This T cell receptor beta chain was found in a study of early T cells in non-severe SARS-CoV-2 infection. Study overall: The authors sequenced bulk RNA from unsorted whole blood, leaving chains unpaired.

The TCR library protocol was used to attach unique molecular identifiers. These identifiers were attached to individual cDNA molecules. TCRdb re-analysed the 5' RACE reads in MiXCR, keeping a single row per CDR3 protein. The table records 70,000 to 75,000 distinct CDR3 sequences, 10% to 15% of them present only once. The CDR3 loop spans 15 amino acids. Trimming at V came to 3 bases and at J to 7 bases, leaving 8 bases not matched to a gene. Germline CDR1 is LGHDT and CDR2 is YNNKEL (reference sequence). There are many counts of this clonotype. The chain uses TRBV3-1 and TRBJ2-1; 8 bases match TRBD2. The sequence was collected from an adult who was a healthcare worker with PCR-confirmed SARS-CoV-2 infection or an uninfected control (not recorded which). The specimen sequenced was whole blood. In DNA form, the CDR3 reads TGTGCCAGCAGCCAGAGGGGGACTAGGGGGAATGAGCAGTTCTTC. It is translated as CASSQRGTRGNEQFF.